The 7 T cell receptor beta chains reported below all come from one sample, sequenced in a study of OX40 agonist ivuxolimab in advanced cancers. Libraries were prepared by immunoSEQ multiplex PCR; TCRdb keeps only in-frame clonotypes and omits some of them. Of some 130,000 clones listed, 90% are singletons. Sequencing was performed on CD4+ or CD8+ T cells sorted from blood, taken in a trial of the OX40 agonist ivuxolimab. The receptors were gathered from an adult with an advanced solid tumor such as melanoma, head and neck, liver or kidney cancer.

In nucleotides, the CDR3 is TGTGCCATCAGTCCTCCACCGGGACAGCTAAACACTGAAGCTTTCTTT. Translation: CAISPPPGQLNTEAFF. The V gene is TRBV10-3, the J gene TRBJ1-1; 7 positions agree with TRBD1. The V and J ends lost 5 bases and 2 bases, in that order; junction bases with no gene match: 11. Germline CDR1 ENHRY, CDR2 SYGVKD. This CDR3 has 16 residues.

This clone showed up just once. The chain employs TRBV6-6 and TRBJ2-5, with a tentative D call TRBD1 (5 bases). The germline V gene encodes CDR1 MNHNY and CDR2 SVGAGI (reference sequence). The germline V and J ends were trimmed by 10 bases and 5 bases, with 14 bases remaining between them. CDR3 size: 12 residues. The CDR3 sequence: CATRAVGETQYF. The DNA of the CDR3 is TGTGCCACCAGGGCGGTGGGTGAGACCCAGTACTTC.

This chain uses TRBV11-3 with TRBJ1-2, with 12 bases identical to TRBD1. The CDR3 sequence is 16 residues long. V lost 5 bases, J lost 3 bases, and 7 bases stayed unmatched. Germline CDR1 reads SGHNT; CDR2 reads YENEEA. The CDR3: CASSPRGQGADYGYTF. CDR3 bases: TGTGCCAGCAGCCCGAGGGGACAGGGGGCAGACTATGGCTACACCTTC. Full variable domain (missing parts from reference TRBV11-3 and TRBJ1-2): EAGVVQSPRYKIIEKKQPVAFWCNPISGHNTLYWYLQNLGQGPELLIRYENEEAVDDSQLPKDRFSAERLKGVDSTLKIQPAELGDSAVYLCASSPRGQGADYGYTFGSGTRLTVV.

V and J are TRBV21-1 and TRBJ2-5; TRBD1, the table's D call, lacks a check against the DNA. TRBV21-1 is tagged as a pseudogene. The CDR3 is 15 residues long. CDR3 residues: CASSKDGTGQETQYF. CDR3 bases: TGTGCCAGCAGCAAGGACGGGACAGGACAAGAGACCCAGTACTTC.

On this clone: The identical CDR3 is also encoded by other nucleotide sequences in the sample. The chain couples TRBV6-5 to TRBJ1-1, with D maybe TRBD1 (5 bases). This CDR3 region has 13 residues. Trimming shortened V by 0 bases and J by 4 bases, and 6 bases separated the two germline ends. Germline CDR1 reads MNHEY; CDR2 reads SVGAGI. The CDR3 reads CASSYSGGTEAFF. As DNA, the CDR3 is TGTGCCAGCAGTTACTCTGGGGGCACTGAAGCTTTCTTT.

This chain links TRBV5-6 with TRBJ2-2; TRBD1 or TRBD2 may be the D gene (5 bases each). Germline CDR1 and CDR2: SGHDT and YYEEEE. This CDR3 spans 16 amino acids. V was clipped by 0 bases and J by 7 bases, with 16 bases between them. DNA for the CDR3: TGTGCCAGCAGCTTGGATATGGGGACCCATCGCGGGGAGCTGTTTTTT. This encodes CASSLDMGTHRGELFF.

The genes are TRBV28 and TRBJ1-5; D is ambiguous. The germline gives CDR1 MDHEN, CDR2 SYDVKM. The CDR3 contains 15 residues. V was trimmed by 2 bases and J by 0 bases, leaving 8 bases between them. DNA of the CDR3: TGTGCCAGCAGTTTAGGCGGGGTTAGCAATCAGCCCCAGCATTTT. Translating it yields CASSLGGVSNQPQHF.